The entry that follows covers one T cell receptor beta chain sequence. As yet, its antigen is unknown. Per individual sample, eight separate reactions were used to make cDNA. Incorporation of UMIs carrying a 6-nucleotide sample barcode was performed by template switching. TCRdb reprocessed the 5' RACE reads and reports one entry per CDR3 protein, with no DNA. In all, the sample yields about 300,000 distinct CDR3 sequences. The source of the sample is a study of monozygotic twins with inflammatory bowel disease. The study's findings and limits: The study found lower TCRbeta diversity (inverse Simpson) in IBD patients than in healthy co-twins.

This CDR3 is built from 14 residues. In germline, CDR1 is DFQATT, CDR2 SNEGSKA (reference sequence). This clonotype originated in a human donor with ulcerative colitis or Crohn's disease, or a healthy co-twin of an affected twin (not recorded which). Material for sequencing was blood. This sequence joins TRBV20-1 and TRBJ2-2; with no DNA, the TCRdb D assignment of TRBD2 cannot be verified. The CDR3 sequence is CSANLAGATGELFF.